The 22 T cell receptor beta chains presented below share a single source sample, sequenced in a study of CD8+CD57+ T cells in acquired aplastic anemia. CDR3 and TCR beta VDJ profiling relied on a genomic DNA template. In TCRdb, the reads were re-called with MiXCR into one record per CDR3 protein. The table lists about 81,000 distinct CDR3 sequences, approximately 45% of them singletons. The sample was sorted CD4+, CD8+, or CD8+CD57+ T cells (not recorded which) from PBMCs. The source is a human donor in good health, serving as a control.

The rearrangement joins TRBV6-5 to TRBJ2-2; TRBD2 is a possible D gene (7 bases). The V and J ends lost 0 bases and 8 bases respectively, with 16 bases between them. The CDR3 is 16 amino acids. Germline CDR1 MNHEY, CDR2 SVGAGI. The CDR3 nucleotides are TGTGCCAGCAGTTACTCGAGGGGGGGGCCGACGGGGGAGCTGTTTTTT. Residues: CASSYSRGGPTGELFF.

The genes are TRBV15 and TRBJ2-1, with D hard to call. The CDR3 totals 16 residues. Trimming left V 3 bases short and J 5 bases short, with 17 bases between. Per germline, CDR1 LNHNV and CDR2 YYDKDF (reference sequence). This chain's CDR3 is CATSSLVTHYNNEQFF. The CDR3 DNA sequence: TGTGCCACCAGCAGTCTAGTCACCCACTATAACAATGAGCAGTTCTTC. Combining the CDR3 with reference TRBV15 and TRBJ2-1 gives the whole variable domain DAMVIQNPRYQVTQFGKPVTLSCSQTLNHNVMYWYQQKSSQAPKLLFHYYDKDFNNEADTPDNFQSRRPNTSFCFLDIRSPGLGDTAMYLCATSSLVTHYNNEQFFGPGTRLTVL.

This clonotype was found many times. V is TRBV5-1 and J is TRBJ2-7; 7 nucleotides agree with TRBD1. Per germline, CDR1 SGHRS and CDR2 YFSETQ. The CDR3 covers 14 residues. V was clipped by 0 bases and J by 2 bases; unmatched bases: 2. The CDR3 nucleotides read TGCGCCAGCAGCTTGGTTCAGGGGGCCTACGAGCAGTACTTC. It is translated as CASSLVQGAYEQYF.

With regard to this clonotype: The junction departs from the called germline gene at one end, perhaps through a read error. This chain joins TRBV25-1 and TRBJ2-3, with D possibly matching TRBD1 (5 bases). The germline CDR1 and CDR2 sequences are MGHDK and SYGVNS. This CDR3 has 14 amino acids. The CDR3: CASSSRQYTDTRYF. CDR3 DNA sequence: TGTGCCAGCAGTTCCCGACAGTACACAGATACGCGGTATTTT.

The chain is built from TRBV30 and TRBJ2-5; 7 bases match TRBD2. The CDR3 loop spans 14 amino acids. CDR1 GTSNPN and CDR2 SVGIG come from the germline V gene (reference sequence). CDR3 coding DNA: TGTGCTCGGGGGAAGGGAACTAGCGAGGAGGCCCAGTACTTC. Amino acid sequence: CARGKGTSEEAQYF.

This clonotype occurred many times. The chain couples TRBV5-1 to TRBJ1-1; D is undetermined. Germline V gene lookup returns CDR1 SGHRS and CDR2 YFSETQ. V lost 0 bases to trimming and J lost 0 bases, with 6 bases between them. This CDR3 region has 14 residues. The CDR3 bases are TGCGCCAGCAGCTTGGGTCAGGTGAACACTGAAGCTTTCTTT. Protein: CASSLGQVNTEAFF.

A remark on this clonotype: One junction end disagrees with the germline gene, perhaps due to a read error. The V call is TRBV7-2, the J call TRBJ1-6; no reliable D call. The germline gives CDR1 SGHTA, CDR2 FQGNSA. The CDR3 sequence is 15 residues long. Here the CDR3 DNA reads TGTGCCGGCAGCCAAGGGAACCACTATAATTCACCCCTCCACTTT. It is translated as CAGSQGNHYNSPLHF.

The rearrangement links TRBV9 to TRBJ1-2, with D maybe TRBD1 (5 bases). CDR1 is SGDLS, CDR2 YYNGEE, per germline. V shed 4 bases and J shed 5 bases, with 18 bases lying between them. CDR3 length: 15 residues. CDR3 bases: TGTGCCAGCAGCCCTCGCGGGCAGGGTTTGTATGGCTACACCTTC. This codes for CASSPRGQGLYGYTF.

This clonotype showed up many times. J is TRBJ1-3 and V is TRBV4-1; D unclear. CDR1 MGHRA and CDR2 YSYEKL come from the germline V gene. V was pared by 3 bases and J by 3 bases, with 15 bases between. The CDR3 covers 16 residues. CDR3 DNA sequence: TGCGCCAGCAGCCAGTCGTCGGGCAGAAATGGAAACACCATATATTTT. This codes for CASSQSSGRNGNTIYF.

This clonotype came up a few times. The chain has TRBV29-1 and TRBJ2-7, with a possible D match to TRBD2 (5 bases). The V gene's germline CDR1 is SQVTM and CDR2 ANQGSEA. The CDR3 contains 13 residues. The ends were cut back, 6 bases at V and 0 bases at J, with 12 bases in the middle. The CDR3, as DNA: TGCAGCGTAGCGGCAGAAAGCTCCTACGAGCAGTACTTC. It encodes CSVAAESSYEQYF.

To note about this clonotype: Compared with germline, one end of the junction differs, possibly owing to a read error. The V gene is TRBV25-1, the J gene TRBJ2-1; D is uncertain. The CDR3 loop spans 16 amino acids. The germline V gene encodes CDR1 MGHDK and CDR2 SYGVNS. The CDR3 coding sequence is TGTGCCAGCAGTGAAAATCCGATCCGACGGTACAATGAGCAGCTCTTC. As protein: CASSENPIRRYNEQLF.

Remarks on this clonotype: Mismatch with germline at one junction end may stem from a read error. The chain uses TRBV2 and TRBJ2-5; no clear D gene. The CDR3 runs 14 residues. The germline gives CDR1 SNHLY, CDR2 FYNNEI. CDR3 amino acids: CAISGTENQETQYF. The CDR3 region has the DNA TGTGCCATCAGTGGTACAGAGAACCAAGAGACCCAGTACTTC.

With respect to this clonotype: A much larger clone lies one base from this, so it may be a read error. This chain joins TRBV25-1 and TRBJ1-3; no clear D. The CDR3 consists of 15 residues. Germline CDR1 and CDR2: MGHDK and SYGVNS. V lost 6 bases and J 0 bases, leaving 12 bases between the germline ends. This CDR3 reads CASSQSPVSGNTIYF. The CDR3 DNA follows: TGTGCCAGCAGCCAAAGTCCAGTCTCTGGAAACACCATATATTTT.

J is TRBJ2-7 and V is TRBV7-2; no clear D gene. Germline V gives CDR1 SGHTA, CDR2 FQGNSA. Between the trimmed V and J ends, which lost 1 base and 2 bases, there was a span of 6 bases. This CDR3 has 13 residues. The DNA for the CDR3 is TGTGCCAGCAGCTTAGGGGCACCCTACGAGCAGTACTTC. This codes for CASSLGAPYEQYF.

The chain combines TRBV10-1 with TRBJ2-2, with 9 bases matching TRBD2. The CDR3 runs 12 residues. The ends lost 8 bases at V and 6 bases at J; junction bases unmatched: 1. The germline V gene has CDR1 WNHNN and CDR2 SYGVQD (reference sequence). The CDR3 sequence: CASAGGPGELFF. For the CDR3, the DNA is TGCGCCAGCGCGGGGGGGCCCGGGGAGCTGTTTTTT.

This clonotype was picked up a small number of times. CDR3 region: CATRFASTDTQYF. In DNA, the CDR3 is TGTGCCACCAGATTTGCTAGCACAGATACGCAGTATTTT. V gene TRBV24-1 combines with J gene TRBJ2-3; D is undetermined. Germline V gene data show CDR1 as KGHDR and CDR2 as SFDVKD. V gave up 7 bases and J gave up 0 bases, with 7 bases separating them. The CDR3 sequence is 13 residues long.

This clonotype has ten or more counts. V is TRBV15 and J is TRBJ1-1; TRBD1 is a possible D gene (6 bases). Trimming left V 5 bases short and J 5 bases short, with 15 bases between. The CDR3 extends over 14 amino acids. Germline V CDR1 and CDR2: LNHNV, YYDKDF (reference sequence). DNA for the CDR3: TGTGCCACCAGCTACAGGGTTGGTGCTACTGAAGCTTTCTTT. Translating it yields CATSYRVGATEAFF.

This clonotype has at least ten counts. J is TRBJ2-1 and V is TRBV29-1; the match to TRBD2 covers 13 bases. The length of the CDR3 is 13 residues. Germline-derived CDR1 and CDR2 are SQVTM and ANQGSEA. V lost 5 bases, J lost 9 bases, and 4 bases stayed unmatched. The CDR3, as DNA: TGCAGCGTTCCGACTAGCGGGAGGAGTGAGCAGTTCTTC. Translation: CSVPTSGRSEQFF.

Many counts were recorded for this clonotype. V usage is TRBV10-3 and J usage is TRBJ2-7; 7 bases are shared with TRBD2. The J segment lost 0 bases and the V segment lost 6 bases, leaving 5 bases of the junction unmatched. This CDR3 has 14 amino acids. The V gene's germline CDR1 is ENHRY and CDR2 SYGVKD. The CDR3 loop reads CAISLTSDSYEQYF. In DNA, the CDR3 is TGTGCCATCAGCCTTACTAGCGACTCCTACGAGCAGTACTTC.

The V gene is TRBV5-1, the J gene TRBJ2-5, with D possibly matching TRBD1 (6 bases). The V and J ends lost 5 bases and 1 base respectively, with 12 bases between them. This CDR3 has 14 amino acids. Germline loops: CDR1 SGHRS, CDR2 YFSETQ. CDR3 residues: CASSVQGTQETQYF. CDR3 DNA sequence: TGCGCCAGCAGTGTACAGGGAACCCAAGAGACCCAGTACTTC.

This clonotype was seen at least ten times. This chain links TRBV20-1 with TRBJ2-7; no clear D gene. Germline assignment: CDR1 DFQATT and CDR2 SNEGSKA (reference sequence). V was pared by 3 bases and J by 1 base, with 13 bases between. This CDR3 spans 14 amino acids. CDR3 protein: CSARDPITSYEQYF. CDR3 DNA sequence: TGCAGTGCTAGGGACCCGATCACATCCTACGAGCAGTACTTC.

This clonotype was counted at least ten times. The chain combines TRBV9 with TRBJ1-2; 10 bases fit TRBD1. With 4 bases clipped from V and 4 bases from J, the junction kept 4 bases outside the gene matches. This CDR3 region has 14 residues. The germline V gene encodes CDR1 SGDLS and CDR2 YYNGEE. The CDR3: CASSPRTGGYGYTF. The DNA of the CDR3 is TGTGCCAGCAGCCCAAGGACAGGGGGCTATGGCTACACCTTC.